This entry is about one T cell receptor (beta chain). A junction boundary mismatches the germline segment, possibly from a read error. These data belong to a study of OX40 agonist ivuxolimab in advanced cancers. Clones were sequenced by immunoSEQ multiplex PCR, and TCRdb holds only the in-frame ones, with some missing. The sample carries about 55,000 clones, roughly 86% recorded once. CDR3 size: 14 residues. The V gene's germline CDR1 is SSHAT and CDR2 FNYEAQ (reference sequence). J is TRBJ2-5 and V is TRBV7-7; 10 nucleotides line up with TRBD1. Specimen: CD4+ or CD8+ T cells sorted from blood, collected in a trial of the OX40 agonist ivuxolimab. This TCR came from an adult with an advanced solid tumor such as melanoma, head and neck, liver or kidney cancer. CDR3 coding DNA: TGTGCTAGCAGCCCGACAGGGGGCCGAGAGACCCAGTACTTC. It codes for CASSPTGGRETQYF.